One sample yielded the 12 T cell receptor beta chains listed below, sequenced in a study of Ad26.COV2.S vaccination and SARS-CoV-2 variants. TCRdb's table, derived via immunoSEQ multiplex PCR, lists solely in-frame clones and lacks some. The sample includes 250,000 to 300,000 clones, more than 75% of them seen just once. The treatment: about 20 received Ad26.COV2.S at low or high dose, single or two shots; a few received placebo; per-sample allocation not given. Each sample was drawn 63 days after the first injection (of vaccine or placebo). The sample in question was peripheral blood, obtained in a trial of Ad26.COV2.S vaccine versus placebo. The receptors originated from a person between 18 and 60 years old who received the Ad26.COV2.S COVID-19 vaccine or a placebo.

V and J are TRBV7-6 and TRBJ2-2, with TRBD1 matching over 7 bases. The V segment lost 4 bases and the J segment 3 bases; nucleotides outside the gene matches: 8. From germline, CDR1 is SGHVS and CDR2 FNYEAQ. This CDR3 has 16 amino acids. The DNA of the CDR3 is TGTGCCAGCAGCTCCCGACAGGGTGGCGACACCGGGGAGCTGTTTTTT. Its translation is CASSSRQGGDTGELFF.

This chain uses TRBV6-5 with TRBJ1-1, with D unresolved. Deletions cut 5 bases from V and 11 bases from J, with 12 bases between. The germline V gene has CDR1 MNHEY and CDR2 SVGAGI. The length of the CDR3 is 11 residues. CDR3 bases: TGTGCCAGCAGTAACCAGAGGCGGGCTTTCTTT. It specifies CASSNQRRAFF.

This clone was observed a single time. This sequence joins TRBV19 and TRBJ1-2; D ambiguous. Looked up from germline, CDR1 is LNHDA and CDR2 is SQIVND (reference sequence). The CDR3 has 16 residues. V dropped 3 bases and J dropped 4 bases, with 18 bases sitting between them. The CDR3 region is CASSIINPDPSYGYTF. The CDR3 DNA follows: TGTGCCAGTAGTATTATAAACCCGGACCCTTCCTATGGCTACACCTTC.

The chain carries TRBV5-1 and TRBJ1-3; D remains unclear. This CDR3 contains 16 residues. V lost 2 bases and J lost 0, with 12 bases in between. The germline gives CDR1 SGHRS, CDR2 YFSETQ. CDR3 region: CASSLGPASSGNTIYF. The CDR3 DNA is TGCGCCAGCAGCTTAGGGCCCGCAAGCTCTGGAAACACCATATATTTT.

The chain links TRBV9 to TRBJ1-3; tentatively, D is TRBD1 (6 bases). V was clipped by 3 bases and J by 2 bases, with 12 bases between them. The CDR3 runs to 15 residues. Germline assignment: CDR1 SGDLS and CDR2 YYNGEE. CDR3 loop: CASSGGGTAGNTIYF. The CDR3 DNA reads as TGTGCCAGCAGCGGAGGGGGTACTGCTGGAAACACCATATATTTT.

This clone occurred once. The chain couples TRBV6-5 to TRBJ1-1; tentative D call: TRBD1 (5 bases). The CDR3 is 14 residues long. Germline V gene sequence: CDR1 MNHEY, CDR2 SVGAGI. CDR3 in DNA: TGTGGTGCCAGCACGAGACGGGGGGACACTGAAGCTTTCTTT. This translates into CGASTRRGDTEAFF.

The chain links TRBV10-3 to TRBJ1-1, with D perhaps matching TRBD1 (5 bases). CDR3 length: 14 amino acids. V was trimmed by 7 bases and J by 5 bases, leaving 17 bases between them. Germline V gene data show CDR1 as ENHRY and CDR2 as SYGVKD. CDR3: CAITPGGGSTEAFF. CDR3 nucleotides: TGTGCCATCACTCCCGGGGGGGGATCGACTGAAGCTTTCTTT.

The chain joins TRBV4-1 to TRBJ1-4, with unresolved D. The CDR3 covers 15 residues. CDR1 and CDR2 from the germline V gene are MGHRA and YSYEKL. V lost 1 base, J lost 0 bases, and 6 bases lay in between. The CDR3: CASSQVLSTNEKLFF. CDR3 nucleotide sequence: TGCGCCAGCAGCCAAGTGCTCTCAACTAATGAAAAACTGTTTTTT.

The chain links TRBV5-1 to TRBJ2-1; tentatively, D is TRBD1 (6 bases). With 7 bases removed from V and 4 bases from J, the gap between germline ends came to 18 bases. In germline, CDR1 is SGHRS, CDR2 YFSETQ. This CDR3 has 15 amino acids. CDR3: CASSMTGSGYNEQFF. In DNA, the CDR3 is TGCGCCAGCTCAATGACAGGATCGGGATACAATGAGCAGTTCTTC. The full variable domain, completed using reference TRBV5-1 and TRBJ2-1, is KAGVTQTPRYLIKTRGQQVTLSCSPISGHRSVSWYQQTPGQGLQFLFEYFSETQRNKGNFPGRFSGRQFSNSRSEMNVSTLELGDSALYLCASSMTGSGYNEQFFGPGTRLTVL.

This chain joins TRBV19 and TRBJ1-1; 7 bases align to TRBD1. CDR1 is LNHDA, CDR2 SQIVND, per germline (reference sequence). Unmatched junction bases numbered 11, after V lost 6 bases and J lost 4 bases. The CDR3 totals 15 residues. The DNA for the CDR3 is TGTGCCAGTAGAAGATCCGGGACAGCGGGCACTGAAGCTTTCTTT. Translating gives CASRRSGTAGTEAFF.

V is TRBV6-2 or TRBV6-3 and J is TRBJ2-7; D is uncertain. The V gene lost 6 bases and the J gene lost 4 bases, with 13 bases spanning the gap. Germline CDR1 is MNHEY and CDR2 is SVGEGT. The CDR3 is 13 residues long. The CDR3 DNA sequence: TGTGCCAGCAGCCCCACGTCTACGTACGAGCAGTACTTC. It is translated as CASSPTSTYEQYF.

This chain connects TRBV4-3 to TRBJ2-1; D uncertain. Germline CDR1 and CDR2: LGHNA and YSLEER. This CDR3 has 13 residues. V lost 0 bases and J 6 bases, leaving 6 bases between the germline ends. The CDR3 DNA follows: TGCGCCAGCAGCCAAGATGTTCCCAATGAGCAGTTCTTC. Translation: CASSQDVPNEQFF.